The 29 T cell receptor beta chains below were found in one sample sequenced in a study of OX40 agonist ivuxolimab in advanced cancers. Assay used: immunoSEQ multiplex PCR; TCRdb lists only in-frame clones, some missing. The data show roughly 80,000 clones, about 93% seen once. The sequencing used CD4+ or CD8+ T cells sorted from blood, collected in a trial of the OX40 agonist ivuxolimab. These receptor sequences come from an adult with an advanced solid tumor such as melanoma, head and neck, liver or kidney cancer.

The rearrangement links TRBV6-1 to TRBJ1-2; no clear D gene. Germline V gene sequence: CDR1 MNHNS, CDR2 SASEGT. The CDR3 has 12 amino acids. With 8 bases removed from V and 4 bases from J, the gap between germline ends came to 11 bases. CDR3 sequence: CASGGSFYGYTF. The CDR3 DNA reads TGTGCCAGCGGCGGATCCTTCTATGGCTACACCTTC.

This chain uses TRBV5-1 with TRBJ1-2; the match to TRBD1 covers 10 bases. Trimming removed 4 bases from V and 8 bases from J; junction bases left unmatched: 8. CDR3 length equals 14 residues. The germline V gene has CDR1 SGHRS and CDR2 YFSETQ. CDR3 sequence reads: CASSRRQGADGYTF. The CDR3 nucleotides are TGCGCCAGCAGCCGCCGACAGGGGGCTGACGGCTACACCTTC.

The chain employs TRBV2 and TRBJ2-1; D may correspond to TRBD1 or TRBD2 (5 bases each). V was cut by 3 bases and J by 0 bases, with 15 bases left in between. This CDR3 has 17 residues. Germline loops: CDR1 SNHLY, CDR2 FYNNEI. CDR3 in amino acids: CASSEGVGWSSYNEQFF. CDR3 sequence (DNA): TGTGCCAGCAGTGAGGGGGTGGGATGGAGCTCCTACAATGAGCAGTTCTTC.

The chain employs TRBV2 and TRBJ2-5, with 7 bases lining up with TRBD1. The V segment lost 5 bases and the J segment 4 bases; nucleotides outside the gene matches: 13. Germline loops: CDR1 SNHLY, CDR2 FYNNEI. The CDR3 consists of 16 residues. CDR3 in amino acids: CASSSTSGTDRETQYF. The DNA of the CDR3 is TGTGCCAGCAGTTCTACCTCCGGGACAGATAGAGAGACCCAGTACTTC.

This rearrangement joins TRBV29-1 to TRBJ1-2; D possibly corresponds to TRBD1 (5 bases). Germline V gives CDR1 SQVTM, CDR2 ANQGSEA. The CDR3 covers 12 residues. The V and J ends lost 4 bases and 5 bases respectively, with 11 bases between them. The CDR3 nucleotides are TGCAGCGTTGTAGGGACGGAATATGGCTACACCTTC. Amino acid sequence: CSVVGTEYGYTF.

The chain has TRBV5-6 and TRBJ2-1; 8 bases agree with TRBD2. Germline V lookup: CDR1 SGHDT, CDR2 YYEEEE. V lost 4 bases, J lost 5 bases, and 8 bases stayed unmatched. The CDR3 runs to 15 residues. CDR3 bases: TGTGCCAGCAGCGAACTAGCGGAAATTAACAATGAGCAGTTCTTC. Its protein product is CASSELAEINNEQFF.

This rearrangement joins TRBV5-6 to TRBJ2-3; D not certain. The CDR3 contains 14 residues. V lost 5 bases and J 7 bases, leaving 17 bases between the germline ends. The germline V gene has CDR1 SGHDT and CDR2 YYEEEE. This CDR3 is CASSIGSLGHTQYF. The DNA for the CDR3 is TGTGCCAGCAGTATTGGGTCCCTTGGGCATACGCAGTATTTT.

The CDR3: CASSSPRASGRYNEQFF. Here the CDR3 DNA reads TGTGCCAGCAGTTCCCCAAGGGCTAGCGGTCGCTACAATGAGCAGTTCTTC. This sequence joins TRBV2 and TRBJ2-1; 7 bases are shared with TRBD2. CDR1 and CDR2 from the germline V gene are SNHLY and FYNNEI. The V gene end was trimmed by 5 bases and the J gene end by 3 bases; junction bases not matched to a gene: 13. The CDR3 covers 17 residues.

The gene calls are TRBV15 and TRBJ1-3, with 7 positions matching TRBD1. Germline assignment: CDR1 LNHNV and CDR2 YYDKDF (reference sequence). Trimming removed 3 bases from V and 2 bases from J; junction bases left unmatched: 7. This CDR3 is built from 16 residues. CDR3 sequence: CATSSRNRGTGNTIYF. In DNA form, the CDR3 reads TGTGCCACCAGCAGCCGCAACAGGGGCACTGGAAACACCATATATTTT.

The chain joins TRBV19 to TRBJ1-5, with no clear D. This CDR3 is 14 amino acids long. Germline lookup yields CDR1 LNHDA and CDR2 SQIVND (reference sequence). Trimming stripped 6 bases from V and 0 bases from J, with 9 bases between. The CDR3 DNA sequence: TGTGCCAGTAGCCACTCCCCTAGCAATCAGCCCCAGCATTTT. It yields the protein CASSHSPSNQPQHF.

This rearrangement joins TRBV6-1 to TRBJ1-1; D ambiguous. Trimming shortened V by 2 bases and J by 0 bases, and 4 bases separated the two germline ends. Germline V lookup: CDR1 MNHNS, CDR2 SASEGT. CDR3 length equals 13 residues. Here the CDR3 DNA reads TGTGCCAGCAGTGAACGGGTGAACACTGAAGCTTTCTTT. Its protein is CASSERVNTEAFF.

This clone occurred once. This chain links TRBV5-1 with TRBJ2-1, with TRBD1 matching over 8 bases. Germline loops: CDR1 SGHRS, CDR2 YFSETQ. With 4 bases clipped from V and 4 bases from J, the junction kept 4 bases outside the gene matches. The CDR3 is 14 residues long. The CDR3 DNA reads as TGCGCCAGCAGCATGACAGGGGAGTACAATGAGCAGTTCTTC. This codes for CASSMTGEYNEQFF.

This clone appeared a single time. The chain combines TRBV29-1 with TRBJ1-2; no firm D call. Germline assignment: CDR1 SQVTM and CDR2 ANQGSEA. The V gene lost 0 bases and the J gene lost 0 bases, with 8 bases spanning the gap. The CDR3 extends over 14 amino acids. CDR3 loop: CSVEDLGTNYGYTF. The CDR3 DNA follows: TGCAGCGTTGAAGATCTGGGGACTAACTATGGCTACACCTTC.

The chain combines TRBV6-1 with TRBJ2-1, with 8 bases that match TRBD2. CDR3 length: 15 residues. In germline, CDR1 is MNHNS, CDR2 SASEGT. V lost 2 bases and J lost 4; bases outside the gene matches: 4. The DNA for the CDR3 is TGTGCCAGCAGTGAAAATAGCGGGATATACAATGAGCAGTTCTTC. This sequence encodes CASSENSGIYNEQFF.

This rearrangement joins TRBV4-3 to TRBJ2-7; 7 bases fit TRBD1. CDR1 and CDR2 from the germline V gene are LGHNA and YSLEER. The CDR3 is 15 residues long. The V gene end was trimmed by 2 bases and the J gene end by 0 bases; junction bases not matched to a gene: 4. CDR3 in amino acids: CASSQSQGSSYEQYF. The CDR3 bases are TGCGCCAGCAGCCAATCACAGGGGAGCTCCTACGAGCAGTACTTC.

The rearrangement joins TRBV27 to TRBJ2-1, with TRBD2 matching 7 bases. J lost 7 bases, V lost 7 bases, and 7 bases had no gene match. The CDR3 sequence is 13 residues long. Germline V gene lookup returns CDR1 MNHEY and CDR2 SMNVEV (reference sequence). CDR3 sequence reads: CASTLTSRNEQFF. CDR3 DNA sequence: TGTGCCAGCACCTTGACTAGCAGGAATGAGCAGTTCTTC.

The rearrangement links TRBV27 to TRBJ2-1; D unresolved. Trimming took off 0 bases at V and 10 bases at J, with 10 bases between the two ends. The CDR3 spans 13 residues. CDR1 and CDR2 (germline): MNHEY, SMNVEV (reference sequence). The CDR3 region has the DNA TGTGCCAGCAGTTTATCGAACAGCAGGGAGCAGTTCTTC. This translates into CASSLSNSREQFF.

V and J are TRBV27 and TRBJ2-2; D is unresolved. Trimming shortened V by 3 bases and J by 6 bases, and 11 bases separated the two germline ends. The CDR3 totals 14 residues. Germline CDR1 and CDR2: MNHEY and SMNVEV (reference sequence). CDR3 nucleotide sequence: TGTGCCAGCAGTTTCGTTGGGGTTGCCGGGGAGCTGTTTTTT. Protein: CASSFVGVAGELFF.

The chain carries TRBV6-5 and TRBJ2-2; the D is unclear. The germline V gene encodes CDR1 MNHEY and CDR2 SVGAGI. The CDR3 has 12 residues. V gave up 6 bases and J gave up 5 bases, with 7 bases separating them. The CDR3 sequence is CASRILTGELFF. The CDR3 coding sequence is TGTGCCAGCAGGATCCTGACCGGGGAGCTGTTTTTT.

This clone was picked up one time. DNA for the CDR3: TGTGCCAGCAGTTTATGGGCACACCAAGAGACCCAGTACTTC. It translates to CASSLWAHQETQYF. The chain joins TRBV27 to TRBJ2-5; D unclear. This CDR3 comprises 14 residues. Germline CDR1 is MNHEY and CDR2 is SMNVEV (reference sequence). Trimming took off 1 base at V and 0 bases at J, with 6 bases between the two ends.

In regard to this clone: This sample includes further DNA sequences coding for the same CDR3. The rearrangement joins TRBV9 to TRBJ2-3; a weak D match, TRBD1 (5 bases). Trimming removed 0 bases from V and 0 bases from J, with 8 bases in between. CDR1 and CDR2 (germline): SGDLS, YYNGEE. CDR3 length: 15 amino acids. CDR3 nucleotides: TGTGCCAGCAGCGTAGAAGGGGTAAGCACAGATACGCAGTATTTT. Translation gives CASSVEGVSTDTQYF.

The CDR3 sequence is CASSPSGSVYEQYF. The CDR3 DNA reads TGTGCCAGCAGCCCTAGCGGGTCGGTCTACGAGCAGTACTTC. The chain combines TRBV28 with TRBJ2-7, with 8 nucleotides matching TRBD2. J gave up 3 bases and V 6 bases, and 7 bases lay outside the gene matches. This CDR3 comprises 14 residues. CDR1 and CDR2 from the germline V gene are MDHEN and SYDVKM.

The V gene is TRBV10-3, the J gene TRBJ2-3; 10 nucleotides match TRBD2. V shed 6 bases and J 1 base; nucleotides not matched to a gene: 1. CDR3 length: 14 amino acids. The germline gives CDR1 ENHRY, CDR2 SYGVKD. The CDR3 DNA sequence: TGTGCCATCAGGGGGACTAGCGGCACAGATACGCAGTATTTT. Translated, it gives CAIRGTSGTDTQYF.

This chain links TRBV27 with TRBJ2-3; D perhaps matches TRBD2 (7 bases). Trimming shortened V by 10 bases and J by 5 bases, and 13 bases separated the two germline ends. This CDR3 is built from 12 residues. Germline V gene sequence: CDR1 MNHEY, CDR2 SMNVEV (reference sequence). Written as DNA, the CDR3 is TGTGCCACCCAGAGGGGGGGAGATACGCAGTATTTT. Protein sequence: CATQRGGDTQYF.

This sequence joins TRBV27 and TRBJ2-7, with D uncertain. The CDR3 extends over 8 amino acids. With 9 bases removed from V and 4 bases from J, the gap between germline ends came to 1 base. In germline, CDR1 is MNHEY, CDR2 SMNVEV (reference sequence). CDR3 sequence: CASYEQYF. The CDR3 DNA sequence: TGTGCCAGTTACGAGCAGTACTTC.

Concerning this clone: This specimen includes other DNA sequences encoding the same CDR3. The V gene is TRBV27, the J gene TRBJ1-3, with D unclear. Trimming took 0 bases from V and 7 from J, leaving 7 bases between them. Germline assignment: CDR1 MNHEY and CDR2 SMNVEV (reference sequence). CDR3 size: 13 residues. The CDR3 DNA reads as TGTGCCAGCAGTTTATCGAGTGGGAACACCATATATTTT. It is translated as CASSLSSGNTIYF.

This clone was observed a handful of times. V gene TRBV5-1 combines with J gene TRBJ2-7; 14 nucleotides match TRBD2. V lost 4 bases to trimming and J lost 2 bases; unmatched junction nucleotides: 2. In germline, CDR1 is SGHRS, CDR2 YFSETQ. The CDR3 runs to 15 residues. CDR3 in amino acids: CASSPGLAGAYEQYF. The CDR3 DNA reads as TGCGCCAGCAGCCCGGGACTAGCGGGAGCCTACGAGCAGTACTTC.

V gene TRBV11-3 combines with J gene TRBJ2-7; 7 bases match TRBD1. The CDR3 is 15 amino acids. The junction had 7 bases not matched to a gene; V was cut back by 0 bases and J by 5 bases. Germline loops: CDR1 SGHNT, CDR2 YENEEA. In DNA form, the CDR3 reads TGTGCCAGCAGCTTAGATCTTGGCAGGGGGAACGAGCAGTACTTC. The encoded protein is CASSLDLGRGNEQYF.

The chain combines TRBV6-1 with TRBJ2-7, with D uncertain. Germline CDR1 reads MNHNS; CDR2 reads SASEGT. Trimming shortened V by 2 bases and J by 2 bases, and 10 bases separated the two germline ends. The CDR3 has 14 residues. The CDR3 nucleotides are TGTGCCAGCAGTGAATGGGGTGGGCCCTACGAGCAGTACTTC. This encodes CASSEWGGPYEQYF.